This TCR beta chain was observed in a study of cytomegalovirus exposure and HLA in healthy donors. In the PCR, 60 Vbeta and 13 Jbeta primers were used. Some clones are missing from TCRdb's copy, which holds only in-frame ones; the method was immunoSEQ multiplex PCR. The sample carries about 170,000 clones, under 80% recorded once. Germline V lookup: CDR1 LNHDA, CDR2 SQIVND (reference sequence). The V and J ends lost 5 bases and 0 bases, in that order; junction bases with no gene match: 6. CDR3 length: 15 amino acids. The chain has TRBV19 and TRBJ2-7; 8 bases match TRBD1. The sample taken for sequencing was PBMCs. The sequence was collected from a middle-aged man in good health and CMV-seronegative. The CDR3 DNA reads TGTGCCAGTAGTTCCAGACAGGGGCTCTCCTACGAGCAGTACTTC. This translates into CASSSRQGLSYEQYF.